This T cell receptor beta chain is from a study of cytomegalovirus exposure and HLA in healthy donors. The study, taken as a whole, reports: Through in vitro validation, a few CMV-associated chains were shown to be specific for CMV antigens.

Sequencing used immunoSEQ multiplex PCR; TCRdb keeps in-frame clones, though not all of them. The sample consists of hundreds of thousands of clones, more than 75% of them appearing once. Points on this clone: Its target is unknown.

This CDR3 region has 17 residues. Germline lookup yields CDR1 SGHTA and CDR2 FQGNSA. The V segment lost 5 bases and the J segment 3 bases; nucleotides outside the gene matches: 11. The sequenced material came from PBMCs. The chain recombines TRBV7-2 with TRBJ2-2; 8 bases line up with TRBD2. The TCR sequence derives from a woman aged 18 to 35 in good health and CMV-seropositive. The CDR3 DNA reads TGTGCCAGCAGCCCCGGACCTCCCGGGAGGGACACCGGGGAGCTGTTTTTT. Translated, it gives CASSPGPPGRDTGELFF. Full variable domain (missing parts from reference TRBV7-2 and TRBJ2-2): GAGVSQSPSNKVTEKGKDVELRCDPISGHTALYWYRQSLGQGLEFLIYFQGNSAPDKSGLPSDRFSAERTGGSVSTLTIQRTQQEDSAVYLCASSPGPPGRDTGELFFGEGSRLTVL.